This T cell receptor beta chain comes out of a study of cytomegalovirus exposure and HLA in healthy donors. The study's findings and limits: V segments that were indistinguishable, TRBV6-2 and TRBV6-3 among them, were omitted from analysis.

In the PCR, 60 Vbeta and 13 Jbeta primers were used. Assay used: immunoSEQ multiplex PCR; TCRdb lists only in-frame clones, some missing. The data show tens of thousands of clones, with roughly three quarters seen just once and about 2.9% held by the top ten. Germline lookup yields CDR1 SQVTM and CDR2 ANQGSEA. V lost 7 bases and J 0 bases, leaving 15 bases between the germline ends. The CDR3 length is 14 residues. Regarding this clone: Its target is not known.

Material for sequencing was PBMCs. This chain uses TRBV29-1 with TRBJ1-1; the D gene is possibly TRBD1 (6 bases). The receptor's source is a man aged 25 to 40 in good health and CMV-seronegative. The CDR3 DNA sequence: TGCAGCGGGTTCGGGGGGCGCGTGAACACTGAAGCTTTCTTT. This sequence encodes CSGFGGRVNTEAFF. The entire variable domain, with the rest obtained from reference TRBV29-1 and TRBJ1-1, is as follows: SAVISQKPSRDICQRGTSLTIQCQVDSQVTMMFWYRQQPGQSLTLIATANQGSEATYESGFVIDKFPISRPNLTFSTLTVSNMSPEDSSIYLCSGFGGRVNTEAFFGQGTRLTVV.